The 21 T cell receptor beta chains reported below all come from one sample, sequenced in a study of blood T cell repertoires in COVID-19. Using immunoSEQ multiplex PCR, the repertoire was profiled, and TCRdb retains in-frame clones only, with some absent. The table records 450,000 or so clones, roughly nine tenths of them present only once. Sequencing was done on a sample of peripheral blood. The receptors here all came from a man aged 18 to 30 with COVID-19, enrolled during active disease.

This clone was found many times. This chain links TRBV28 with TRBJ2-4; 9 bases are shared with TRBD2. Per the germline V gene, CDR1 is MDHEN and CDR2 is SYDVKM. V gave up 4 bases and J gave up 7 bases; unmatched junction bases: 14. This CDR3 spans 17 amino acids. The CDR3 sequence is CASSSTSGSALGNIQYF. In nucleotides, the CDR3 is TGTGCCAGCAGTTCTACTAGCGGGTCTGCTTTGGGTAACATTCAGTACTTC.

The chain employs TRBV6-5 and TRBJ2-1, with 10 bases identical to TRBD2. CDR1 and CDR2 (germline): MNHEY, SVGAGI. V lost 7 bases to trimming and J lost 7 bases; unmatched junction nucleotides: 4. The CDR3 spans 13 residues. CDR3 sequence (DNA): TGTGCCAGCAAACTAGCGGGACTAAATGAGCAGTTCTTC. This translates into CASKLAGLNEQFF.

The rearrangement links TRBV24-1 to TRBJ1-1; possible D gene TRBD1, 5 bases. Trimming left V 7 bases short and J 4 bases short, with 12 bases between. The CDR3 sequence is 13 residues long. Germline V gene sequence: CDR1 KGHDR, CDR2 SFDVKD. CDR3 nucleotides: TGTGCCACCAGGGAGACAGCCTCCACTGAAGCTTTCTTT. The encoded protein is CATRETASTEAFF.

The chain is built from TRBV4-1 and TRBJ1-3; 9 bases are a match to TRBD1. J lost 0 bases, V lost 1 base, and 7 bases had no gene match. There are 18 residues in the CDR3. CDR1 and CDR2 from the germline V gene are MGHRA and YSYEKL. CDR3 sequence reads: CASSQGTGDYFSGNTIYF. In DNA, the CDR3 is TGCGCCAGCAGCCAAGGGACAGGGGACTACTTCTCTGGAAACACCATATATTTT.

The chain combines TRBV5-4 with TRBJ2-3; tentatively, D is TRBD1 (6 bases). The CDR3 extends over 15 amino acids. The germline V gene has CDR1 SGHNT and CDR2 YYREEE (reference sequence). V was shortened by 4 bases and J by 0 bases, with 12 bases between the two germline ends. The chain's CDR3 is CASSQEDRSTDTQYF. The CDR3 DNA reads TGTGCCAGCAGCCAAGAGGACAGAAGCACAGATACGCAGTATTTT.

This clone was counted ten times or more. The genes are TRBV19 and TRBJ1-2; D gene unclear. Trimming cost V 5 bases and J 0 bases, with 13 bases left between them. From germline, CDR1 is LNHDA and CDR2 SQIVND (reference sequence). The CDR3 totals 15 residues. This chain's CDR3 is CASSGRLRSNYGYTF. DNA for the CDR3: TGTGCCAGTAGTGGCCGTTTAAGATCTAACTATGGCTACACCTTC.

The chain employs TRBV7-9 and TRBJ1-1; TRBD1 matches 8 bases. The CDR3 contains 15 residues. Per the germline V gene, CDR1 is SEHNR and CDR2 is FQNEAQ (reference sequence). With V trimmed by 5 bases and J by 2 bases, 7 bases remained unmatched. The CDR3 nucleotides read TGTGCCAGCAGCACCGGACAGGGCCTTAACACTGAAGCTTTCTTT. Residues: CASSTGQGLNTEAFF. Full variable domain (missing parts from reference TRBV7-9 and TRBJ1-1): DTGVSQNPRHKITKRGQNVTFRCDPISEHNRLYWYRQTLGQGPEFLTYFQNEAQLEKSRLLSDRFSAERPKGSFSTLEIQRTEQGDSAMYLCASSTGQGLNTEAFFGQGTRLTVV.

CDR3 sequence reads: CASSPGGQDRSPLHF. CDR3 coding DNA: TGTGCCAGCAGCCCGGGGGGACAGGATCGTTCACCCCTCCACTTT. The rearrangement joins TRBV7-9 to TRBJ1-6; 8 nucleotides match TRBD1. Germline V gene data show CDR1 as SEHNR and CDR2 as FQNEAQ (reference sequence). Germline trimming cut 5 bases from V and 9 bases from J; bases unmatched to any gene: 9. CDR3 length: 15 residues.

In its sample, this clone was seen many times. The CDR3 protein is CASSQEARIRNSPLHF. The CDR3 bases are TGTGCCAGCAGCCAAGAGGCGCGGATTAGAAATTCACCCCTCCACTTT. The chain carries TRBV14 and TRBJ1-6; no clear D gene. Trimming took 0 bases from V and 7 from J, leaving 13 bases between them. This CDR3 is built from 16 residues. Germline values: CDR1 SGHDN, CDR2 FVKESK.

This chain joins TRBV7-3 and TRBJ2-6; D is possibly TRBD2 (6 bases). V lost 5 bases to trimming and J lost 0 bases, with 14 bases between them. The CDR3 consists of 17 residues. Per the germline V gene, CDR1 is SGHTA and CDR2 is FQGTGA. The CDR3 nucleotides read TGTGCCAGCAGCGCTTGGACTAAGCTCTCTGGGGCCAACGTCCTGACTTTC. It yields the protein CASSAWTKLSGANVLTF. The full variable domain, in which reference TRBV7-3 and TRBJ2-6 provide the parts outside the CDR3, is GAGVSQTPSNKVTEKGKYVELRCDPISGHTALYWYRQSLGQGPEFLIYFQGTGAADDSGLPNDRFFAVRPEGSVSTLKIQRTERGDSAVYLCASSAWTKLSGANVLTFGAGSRLTVL.

V and J are TRBV3-1 (or the pseudogene TRBV3-2) and TRBJ1-2, with D maybe TRBD1 (5 bases). Germline V gene sequence: CDR1 LGHDT, CDR2 YNNKEL (reference sequence). The CDR3 is 15 residues long. Trimming removed 4 bases from V and 8 bases from J, with 20 bases in between. The CDR3 nucleotides are TGTGCCAGCAGCCCCCGGGACTCCGGGTTCGGCGGCTACACCTTC. Its translation: CASSPRDSGFGGYTF.

The J gene is TRBJ2-1, the V gene TRBV9; no clear D gene. This CDR3 spans 15 amino acids. Trimming removed 2 bases at V and 0 bases at J, with 9 bases between. The germline V gene encodes CDR1 SGDLS and CDR2 YYNGEE. The chain's CDR3 is CASSVSPDSYNEQFF. The CDR3 DNA reads TGTGCCAGCAGCGTCTCTCCAGACTCCTACAATGAGCAGTTCTTC.

V usage is TRBV5-4 and J usage is TRBJ2-7, with 8 bases fitting TRBD2. Trimming took 4 bases from V and 6 from J; bases not matched to a gene: 9. Germline V gene data show CDR1 as SGHNT and CDR2 as YYREEE (reference sequence). The CDR3 is 14 amino acids. CDR3 sequence reads: CASSVAGGAGEQYF. The CDR3 nucleotides are TGTGCCAGCAGCGTTGCGGGAGGAGCAGGCGAGCAGTACTTC.

A word on this clone: This sample also contains other DNA sequences that code for the same CDR3. The rearrangement uses TRBV2 and TRBJ1-1; TRBD1 is a possible D gene (6 bases). The CDR3 totals 14 residues. CDR1 SNHLY and CDR2 FYNNEI come from the germline V gene. V was pared by 6 bases and J by 1 base, with 12 bases between. The DNA for the CDR3 is TGTGCCAGCAGGGCACAGGGTCGGAACACTGAAGCTTTCTTT. Translated, it gives CASRAQGRNTEAFF. Using reference TRBV2 and TRBJ1-1 for the parts outside the CDR3, the full variable domain is EPEVTQTPSHQVTQMGQEVILRCVPISNHLYFYWYRQILGQKVEFLVSFYNNEISEKSEIFDDQFSVERPDGSNFTLKIRSTKLEDSAMYFCASRAQGRNTEAFFGQGTRLTVV.

This clone was detected only a few times. CDR3 sequence reads: CASSDHRDGQPQHF. The CDR3 DNA sequence: TGTGCCAGCTCCGACCACAGGGACGGTCAGCCCCAGCATTTT. The chain has TRBV18 and TRBJ1-5; TRBD1 might be the D (6 bases). Trimming removed 6 bases at V and 6 bases at J, with 15 bases between. Per germline, CDR1 KGHSH and CDR2 LQKENI. This CDR3 comprises 14 residues.

This chain uses TRBV12-5 with TRBJ2-1; 8 bases fit TRBD2. This CDR3 has 18 residues. Germline CDR1 reads LGHNT; CDR2 reads FRNRAP. J gave up 0 bases and V 2 bases, and 9 bases lay outside the gene matches. The CDR3 region is CASGLPDKSGSSYNEQFF. The CDR3 nucleotides read TGTGCTAGTGGTTTGCCCGACAAAAGCGGGAGCTCCTACAATGAGCAGTTCTTC.

This clone was seen only a few times. The chain has TRBV19 and TRBJ1-5, with D possibly matching TRBD1 (5 bases). Germline CDR1 and CDR2: LNHDA and SQIVND (reference sequence). Trimming cost V 11 bases and J 1 base, with 15 bases left between them. The CDR3 runs to 14 residues. DNA for the CDR3: TGTGCCGGGTCCCCTTCAGGGAGCAATCAGCCCCAGCATTTT. It codes for CAGSPSGSNQPQHF.

The chain links TRBV19 to TRBJ2-3; the match to TRBD1 covers 12 bases. CDR3 size: 14 residues. V trimming: 7 bases; J trimming: 11 bases; junction bases outside the gene matches: 10. CDR1 is LNHDA, CDR2 SQIVND, per germline (reference sequence). The CDR3 nucleotides read TGTGCCAGTAACCCGGGACAGGGGGCTCCTAGGCAGTATTTT. Its translation: CASNPGQGAPRQYF.

The chain recombines TRBV30 with TRBJ1-5; 7 bases are a match to TRBD1. V dropped 3 bases and J dropped 7; count of bases not matched to a gene: 6. Germline V gene lookup returns CDR1 GTSNPN and CDR2 SVGIG (reference sequence). There are 13 residues in the CDR3. CDR3 nucleotide sequence: TGTGCCTGGAGCGACACAGGGGTACAGCCCCAGCATTTT. Protein sequence: CAWSDTGVQPQHF.

The chain combines TRBV2 with TRBJ2-5, with D possibly being TRBD1 (6 bases). The CDR3 covers 15 residues. The germline gives CDR1 SNHLY, CDR2 FYNNEI. The germline V and J ends were trimmed by 5 bases and 4 bases, with 17 bases remaining between them. In DNA form, the CDR3 reads TGTGCCAGCAGTCGGACGACGACAGGACGAGAGACCCAGTACTTC. It specifies CASSRTTTGRETQYF.

The J gene is TRBJ2-3, the V gene TRBV9, with 11 bases identical to TRBD2. The V segment lost 4 bases and the J segment 0 bases; nucleotides outside the gene matches: 10. The germline gives CDR1 SGDLS, CDR2 YYNGEE. This CDR3 comprises 18 residues. CDR3 DNA sequence: TGTGCCAGCAGCCCATTGGGACTAGCGGACTCTAGCACAGATACGCAGTATTTT. It translates to CASSPLGLADSSTDTQYF.